A single sample is the source of the 29 T cell receptor beta chains below, sequenced in a study of OX40 agonist ivuxolimab in advanced cancers. Assay used: immunoSEQ multiplex PCR; TCRdb lists only in-frame clones, some missing. The sample includes 65,000 to 95,000 clones, roughly 83% of them seen just once. Material: CD4+ or CD8+ T cells sorted from blood, obtained in a trial of the OX40 agonist ivuxolimab. The origin of the receptors is an adult with an advanced solid tumor such as melanoma, head and neck, liver or kidney cancer.

This rearrangement joins TRBV6-5 to TRBJ1-2; maybe TRBD1 (6 bases). Germline CDR1 MNHEY, CDR2 SVGAGI. The CDR3 is 13 amino acids. V lost 7 bases and J 4 bases, leaving 13 bases between the germline ends. The CDR3 sequence: CASTPDRTYGYTF. The CDR3 nucleotides are TGTGCCAGCACACCCGACAGGACCTATGGCTACACCTTC.

The table lists this clone with a count of one. The V gene is TRBV4-2, the J gene TRBJ2-7; a possible D gene is TRBD1 (5 bases). The CDR3 is made up of 15 amino acids. Germline V CDR1 and CDR2: LGHNA, YNFKEQ. Trimming took 1 base from V and 3 from J, leaving 13 bases between them. This CDR3 reads CASSQVQGTLYEQYF. The CDR3 DNA sequence: TGTGCCAGCAGCCAAGTTCAGGGTACGCTCTACGAGCAGTACTTC.

The rearrangement links TRBV28 to TRBJ1-1, with D hard to call. Germline-derived CDR1 and CDR2 are MDHEN and SYDVKM. V lost 2 bases and J lost 0, with 7 bases in between. The CDR3 has 14 amino acids. The CDR3 coding sequence is TGTGCCAGCAGTTTAATGCAGGTGAACACTGAAGCTTTCTTT. Translated, it gives CASSLMQVNTEAFF. Filled out from reference TRBV28 and TRBJ1-1, the complete variable domain reads DVKVTQSSRYLVKRTGEKVFLECVQDMDHENMFWYRQDPGLGLRLIYFSYDVKMKEKGDIPEGYSVSREKKERFSLILESASTNQTSMYLCASSLMQVNTEAFFGQGTRLTVV.

The V gene is TRBV29-1, the J gene TRBJ2-2; D may be TRBD1 or TRBD2 (5 bases each). Trimming pared 6 bases from V and 7 bases from J, leaving 15 bases between. Germline V gene sequence: CDR1 SQVTM, CDR2 ANQGSEA. The CDR3 has 13 amino acids. This CDR3 is CSVMAGTGGELFF. CDR3 nucleotide sequence: TGCAGCGTCATGGCCGGGACGGGCGGGGAGCTGTTTTTT.

The chain employs TRBV2 and TRBJ1-4, with TRBD1 as a possible D gene (6 bases). The CDR3 has 15 residues. The V gene lost 6 bases and the J gene lost 4 bases, with 15 bases spanning the gap. The germline V gene has CDR1 SNHLY and CDR2 FYNNEI. The CDR3 loop reads CASRASGAINEKLFF. In nucleotides, the CDR3 is TGTGCCAGCAGGGCATCAGGGGCCATTAATGAAAAACTGTTTTTT.

The chain combines TRBV27 with TRBJ1-5; 9 nucleotides align to TRBD1. Germline V gene sequence: CDR1 MNHEY, CDR2 SMNVEV (reference sequence). CDR3 length equals 15 residues. Trimming removed 6 bases from V and 4 bases from J; junction bases left unmatched: 7. CDR3 residues: CASRQTGGMNQPQHF. The CDR3 coding sequence is TGTGCCAGCAGACAAACAGGGGGCATGAATCAGCCCCAGCATTTT.

The CDR3 is CASSLAYGEQYF. CDR3 DNA: TGTGCCAGCAGTTTGGCATACGGCGAGCAGTACTTC. The genes are TRBV28 and TRBJ2-7; D uncertain. This CDR3 region has 12 residues. CDR1 and CDR2 (germline): MDHEN, SYDVKM. V was pared by 3 bases and J by 6 bases, with 9 bases between.

V is TRBV5-1 and J is TRBJ2-3; tentative D call: TRBD2 (5 bases). The CDR3 sequence is 15 residues long. Germline CDR1 reads SGHRS; CDR2 reads YFSETQ. Trimming stripped 2 bases from V and 4 bases from J, with 14 bases between. The CDR3 coding sequence is TGCGCCAGCAGCTTTGCAGGAGGCGAGTCAGATACGCAGTATTTT. Encoded protein: CASSFAGGESDTQYF.

This chain uses TRBV28 with TRBJ2-1, with D possibly matching TRBD1 (6 bases). Trimming removed 4 bases at V and 8 bases at J, with 18 bases between. This CDR3 contains 15 residues. From germline, CDR1 is MDHEN and CDR2 SYDVKM. The CDR3 sequence: CASSSRVRGGYEQFF. The CDR3 DNA follows: TGTGCCAGCAGTTCCAGGGTCAGGGGCGGGTATGAGCAGTTCTTC.

The gene calls are TRBV4-2 and TRBJ2-1; 7 bases are shared with TRBD1. The length of the CDR3 is 13 residues. J lost 10 bases, V lost 3 bases, and 6 bases had no gene match. Germline values: CDR1 LGHNA, CDR2 YNFKEQ. The CDR3 DNA is TGTGCCAGCAGCCAGGCAGGGGGAATAGAGCAGTTCTTC. Encoded protein: CASSQAGGIEQFF.

This clone was found a few times. The chain links TRBV15 to TRBJ1-3, with a tentative D call TRBD1 (5 bases). Per germline, CDR1 LNHNV and CDR2 YYDKDF (reference sequence). The CDR3 runs 15 residues. Trimming pared 1 base from V and 0 bases from J, leaving 7 bases between. The CDR3 coding sequence is TGTGCCACCAGCAGAGGACAGAACTCTGGAAACACCATATATTTT. Residues: CATSRGQNSGNTIYF.

The rearrangement uses TRBV7-8 and TRBJ2-7, with 9 bases aligning to TRBD2. Unmatched junction bases numbered 10, after V lost 4 bases and J lost 6 bases. From germline, CDR1 is SGHVS and CDR2 FQNEAQ. This CDR3 contains 15 residues. The CDR3 loop reads CASSSGVLAGSEQYF. For the CDR3, the DNA is TGTGCCAGCAGCTCCGGGGTGCTAGCGGGGAGCGAGCAGTACTTC.

J is TRBJ1-1 and V is TRBV5-6; D is unresolved. V was shortened by 2 bases and J by 5 bases, with 13 bases between the two germline ends. CDR1 and CDR2 from the germline V gene are SGHDT and YYEEEE. The CDR3 has 14 residues. DNA of the CDR3: TGTGCCAGCAGCTTTGGAGAGGTGACGACTGAAGCTTTCTTT. It codes for CASSFGEVTTEAFF.

This chain links TRBV28 with TRBJ1-5; D gene ambiguous. Deletions cut 3 bases from V and 3 bases from J, with 9 bases between. Per germline, CDR1 MDHEN and CDR2 SYDVKM. CDR3 length equals 14 residues. The CDR3 bases are TGTGCCAGCAGTTTCGGCGGATACAATCAGCCCCAGCATTTT. Translated, it gives CASSFGGYNQPQHF.

This clone was seen many times. The J gene is TRBJ1-5, the V gene TRBV7-2; TRBD1 matches at 9 bases. CDR1 and CDR2 from the germline V gene are SGHTA and FQGNSA. Trimming cost V 5 bases and J 9 bases; bases outside gene matches: 8. This CDR3 region has 14 residues. The CDR3 is CASSQGQGKGPQHF. The CDR3 DNA reads TGTGCCAGCAGCCAGGGACAGGGTAAAGGGCCCCAGCATTTT.

This chain uses TRBV19 with TRBJ1-1, with 8 bases that match TRBD1. CDR1 and CDR2 from the germline V gene are LNHDA and SQIVND (reference sequence). V gave up 3 bases and J gave up 1 base; unmatched junction bases: 4. The CDR3 is 15 amino acids. The CDR3 nucleotides read TGTGCCAGTAGTATTATAGGGACAGGGAACACTGAAGCTTTCTTT. Translation gives CASSIIGTGNTEAFF.

The rearrangement joins TRBV6-5 to TRBJ1-1; D not resolved. Deletions cut 6 bases from V and 1 base from J, with 12 bases between. The germline V gene encodes CDR1 MNHEY and CDR2 SVGAGI. The CDR3 is made up of 14 amino acids. CDR3 protein: CASRSELGNTEAFF. The CDR3 DNA reads as TGTGCCAGCAGATCCGAGTTGGGGAACACTGAAGCTTTCTTT.

This chain links TRBV4-2 with TRBJ1-2; D not certain. V lost 2 bases and J lost 5, with 6 bases in between. CDR1 is LGHNA, CDR2 YNFKEQ, per germline. This CDR3 spans 12 amino acids. CDR3 sequence reads: CASSQTLYGYTF. In DNA form, the CDR3 reads TGTGCCAGCAGCCAAACACTTTATGGCTACACCTTC.

V usage is TRBV29-1 and J usage is TRBJ2-5; 9 positions agree with TRBD2. CDR3 length: 12 residues. Germline trimming cut 7 bases from V and 4 bases from J; bases unmatched to any gene: 4. The germline CDR1 and CDR2 sequences are SQVTM and ANQGSEA. The CDR3 here is CSGREGRETQYF. The CDR3 bases are TGCAGCGGGCGGGAGGGCCGAGAGACCCAGTACTTC.

The V gene is TRBV29-1, the J gene TRBJ2-5; 7 bases are shared with TRBD2. CDR3 size: 14 residues. Trimming removed 0 bases from V and 1 base from J; junction bases left unmatched: 2. Germline V gene lookup returns CDR1 SQVTM and CDR2 ANQGSEA. The CDR3 DNA reads as TGCAGCGTTGAAGATTGGGGGGGCCAAGAGACCCAGTACTTC. It yields the protein CSVEDWGGQETQYF.

The chain uses TRBV7-2 and TRBJ2-3; D is unresolved. Looked up from germline, CDR1 is SGHTA and CDR2 is FQGNSA. The CDR3 extends over 13 amino acids. The V gene lost 5 bases and the J gene lost 5 bases, with 11 bases spanning the gap. The DNA for the CDR3 is TGTGCCAGCAGCACCTGGGCCGAAGATACGCAGTATTTT. Its protein product is CASSTWAEDTQYF. The whole variable domain, remainder taken from reference TRBV7-2 and TRBJ2-3, is GAGVSQSPSNKVTEKGKDVELRCDPISGHTALYWYRQSLGQGLEFLIYFQGNSAPDKSGLPSDRFSAERTGGSVSTLTIQRTQQEDSAVYLCASSTWAEDTQYFGPGTRLTVL.

The chain has TRBV4-3 and TRBJ1-6; 7 nucleotides agree with TRBD1. The V gene's germline CDR1 is LGHNA and CDR2 YSLEER. V was clipped by 6 bases and J by 6 bases; unmatched bases: 5. The CDR3 is made up of 14 amino acids. CDR3 bases: TGCGCCAGCAGATCTACAGGGGTTAATTCACCCCTCCACTTT. This codes for CASRSTGVNSPLHF.

The gene calls are TRBV5-1 and TRBJ2-5; no definite D call. V lost 4 bases to trimming and J lost 2 bases, with 9 bases between them. The CDR3 covers 13 residues. Germline V lookup: CDR1 SGHRS, CDR2 YFSETQ. CDR3 protein: CASSGATQETQYF. The CDR3 DNA is TGCGCCAGCAGCGGAGCCACTCAAGAGACCCAGTACTTC.

This sequence joins TRBV6-1 and TRBJ1-2; possible D gene TRBD1, 5 bases. V was trimmed by 3 bases and J by 9 bases, leaving 11 bases between them. The CDR3 is made up of 12 amino acids. Germline values: CDR1 MNHNS, CDR2 SASEGT. The CDR3 protein is CASSDAGWSYTF. CDR3 DNA sequence: TGTGCCAGCAGTGATGCAGGGTGGAGCTACACCTTC.

The chain has TRBV28 and TRBJ2-5; a possible D gene is TRBD2 (6 bases). The CDR3 totals 14 residues. Germline CDR1 reads MDHEN; CDR2 reads SYDVKM. V was trimmed by 4 bases and J by 1 base, leaving 10 bases between them. DNA of the CDR3: TGTGCCAGCAGTTACGGAGGGTCCCAAGAGACCCAGTACTTC. It yields the protein CASSYGGSQETQYF.

The chain employs TRBV7-2 and TRBJ1-1; 7 bases map to TRBD1. V dropped 4 bases and J dropped 2; count of bases not matched to a gene: 4. The germline V gene encodes CDR1 SGHTA and CDR2 FQGNSA. The CDR3 spans 14 residues. CDR3 bases: TGTGCCAGCAGCTCTTGGGACAGCAACACTGAAGCTTTCTTT. Encoded protein: CASSSWDSNTEAFF.

The chain carries TRBV6-6 and TRBJ2-5; tentatively, D is TRBD2 (6 bases). There are 13 residues in the CDR3. V lost 6 bases to trimming and J lost 2 bases, with 10 bases between them. Germline CDR1 is MNHNY and CDR2 is SVGAGI (reference sequence). CDR3 protein: CASRRDGQETQYF. The CDR3 bases are TGTGCCAGCAGGCGGGACGGACAAGAGACCCAGTACTTC.

This chain uses TRBV11-2 with TRBJ2-5, with D perhaps matching TRBD2 (5 bases). Gene TRBJ2-7 matches the end of the DNA better, so the J call may be wrong. The CDR3 consists of 14 residues. The V gene's germline CDR1 is SGHAT and CDR2 FQNNGV. The CDR3 sequence: CASSLSPRGYEQYF. CDR3 DNA: TGTGCCAGCAGCTTAAGCCCCCGGGGATACGAGCAGTACTTC.

The chain is built from TRBV18 and TRBJ2-1; 12 bases are shared with TRBD1. Germline lookup yields CDR1 KGHSH and CDR2 LQKENI. The CDR3 extends over 15 amino acids. V shed 3 bases and J 6 bases; nucleotides not matched to a gene: 3. CDR3: CASSPGGQGANEQFF. Written as DNA, the CDR3 is TGTGCCAGCTCACCGGGGGGACAGGGGGCCAATGAGCAGTTCTTC.